Here is one T cell receptor beta chain with its context. Assay: immunoSEQ multiplex PCR; the TCRdb copy retains only in-frame clones and omits some. The sample records roughly 100,000 clones, around 81% being singletons. The data originate from a study of blood T cell repertoires in COVID-19. V gave up 6 bases and J gave up 1 base; unmatched junction bases: 5. CDR3 length equals 14 residues. The V gene's germline CDR1 is SNHLY and CDR2 FYNNEI. This clonotype originated in an elderly man with COVID-19, enrolled during active disease. Sequenced: peripheral blood. The V gene is TRBV2, the J gene TRBJ2-5, with 7 bases that match TRBD1. The CDR3: CASSLGGFQETQYF. For the CDR3, the DNA is TGTGCCAGCAGCCTAGGGGGCTTCCAAGAGACCCAGTACTTC. The full variable domain, in which reference TRBV2 and TRBJ2-5 provide the parts outside the CDR3, is EPEVTQTPSHQVTQMGQEVILRCVPISNHLYFYWYRQILGQKVEFLVSFYNNEISEKSEIFDDQFSVERPDGSNFTLKIRSTKLEDSAMYFCASSLGGFQETQYFGPGTRLLVL.